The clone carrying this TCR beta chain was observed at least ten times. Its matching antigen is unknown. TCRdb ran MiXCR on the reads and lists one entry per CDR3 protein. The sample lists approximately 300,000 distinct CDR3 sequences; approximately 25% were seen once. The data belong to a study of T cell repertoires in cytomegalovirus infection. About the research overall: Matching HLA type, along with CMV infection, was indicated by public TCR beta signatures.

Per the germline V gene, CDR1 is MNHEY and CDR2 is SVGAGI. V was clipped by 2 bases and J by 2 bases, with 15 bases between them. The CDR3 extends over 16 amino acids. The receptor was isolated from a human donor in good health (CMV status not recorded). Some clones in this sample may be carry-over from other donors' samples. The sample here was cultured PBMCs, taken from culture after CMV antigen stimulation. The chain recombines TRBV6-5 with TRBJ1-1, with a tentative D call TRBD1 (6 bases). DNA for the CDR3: TGTGCCAGCAGTTACCGCCACAGGACAGCAAACACTGAAGCTTTCTTT. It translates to CASSYRHRTANTEAFF.